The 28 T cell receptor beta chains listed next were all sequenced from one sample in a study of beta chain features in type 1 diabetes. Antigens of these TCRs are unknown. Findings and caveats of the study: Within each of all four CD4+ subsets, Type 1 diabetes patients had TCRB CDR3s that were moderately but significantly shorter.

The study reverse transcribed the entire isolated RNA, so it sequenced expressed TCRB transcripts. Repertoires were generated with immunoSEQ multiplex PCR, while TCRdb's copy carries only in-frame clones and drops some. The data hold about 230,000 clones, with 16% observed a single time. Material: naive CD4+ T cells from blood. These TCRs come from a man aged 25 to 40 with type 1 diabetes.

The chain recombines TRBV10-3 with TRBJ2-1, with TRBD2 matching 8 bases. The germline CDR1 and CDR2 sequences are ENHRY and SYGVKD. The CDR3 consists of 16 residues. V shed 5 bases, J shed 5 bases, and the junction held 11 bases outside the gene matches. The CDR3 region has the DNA TGTGCCATCAGTTTCCGCCTTGGGACTAGTGACAATGAGCAGTTCTTC. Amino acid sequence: CAISFRLGTSDNEQFF.

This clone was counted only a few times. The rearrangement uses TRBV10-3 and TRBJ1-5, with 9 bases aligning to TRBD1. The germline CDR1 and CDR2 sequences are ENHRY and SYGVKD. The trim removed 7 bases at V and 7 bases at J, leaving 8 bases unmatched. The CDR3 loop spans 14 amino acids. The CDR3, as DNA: TGTGCCATCAAAGGGGGACAGGGAAACCAGCCCCAGCATTTT. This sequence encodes CAIKGGQGNQPQHF.

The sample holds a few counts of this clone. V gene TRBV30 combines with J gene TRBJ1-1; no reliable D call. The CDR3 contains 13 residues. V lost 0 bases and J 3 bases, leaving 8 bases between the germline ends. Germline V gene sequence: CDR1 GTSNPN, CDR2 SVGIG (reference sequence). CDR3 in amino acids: CAWSVQRDTEAFF. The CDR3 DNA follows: TGTGCCTGGAGTGTCCAGAGGGACACTGAAGCTTTCTTT.

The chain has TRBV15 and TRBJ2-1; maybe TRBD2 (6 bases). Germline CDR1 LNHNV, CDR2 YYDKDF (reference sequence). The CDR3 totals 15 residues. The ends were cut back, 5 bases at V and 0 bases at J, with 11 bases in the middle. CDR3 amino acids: CATSLADSSYNEQFF. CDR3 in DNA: TGTGCCACCAGCTTAGCGGATAGCTCCTACAATGAGCAGTTCTTC.

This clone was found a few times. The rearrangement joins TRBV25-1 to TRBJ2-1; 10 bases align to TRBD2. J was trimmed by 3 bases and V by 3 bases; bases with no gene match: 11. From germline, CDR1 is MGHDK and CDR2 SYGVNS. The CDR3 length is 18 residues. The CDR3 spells CASSDAPSGRALYNEQFF. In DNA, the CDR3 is TGTGCCAGCAGTGATGCCCCCAGCGGGAGGGCCCTCTACAATGAGCAGTTCTTC.

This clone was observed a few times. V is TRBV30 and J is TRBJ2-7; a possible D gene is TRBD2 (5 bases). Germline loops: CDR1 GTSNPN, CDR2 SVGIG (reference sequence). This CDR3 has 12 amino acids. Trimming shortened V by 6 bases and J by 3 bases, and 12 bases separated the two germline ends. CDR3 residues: CACGLALYEQYF. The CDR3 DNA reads TGTGCCTGTGGCCTAGCCCTCTACGAGCAGTACTTC.

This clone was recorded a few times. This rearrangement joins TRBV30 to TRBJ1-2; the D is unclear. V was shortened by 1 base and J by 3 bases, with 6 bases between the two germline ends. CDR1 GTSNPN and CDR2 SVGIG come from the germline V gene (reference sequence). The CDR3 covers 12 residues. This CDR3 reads CAWSGIDYGYTF. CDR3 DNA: TGTGCCTGGAGTGGGATCGACTATGGCTACACCTTC. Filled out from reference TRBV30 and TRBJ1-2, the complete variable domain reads SQTIHQWPATLVQPVGSPLSLECTVEGTSNPNLYWYRQAAGRGLQLLFYSVGIGQISSEVPQNLSASRPQDRQFILSSKKLLLSDSGFYLCAWSGIDYGYTFGSGTRLTVV.

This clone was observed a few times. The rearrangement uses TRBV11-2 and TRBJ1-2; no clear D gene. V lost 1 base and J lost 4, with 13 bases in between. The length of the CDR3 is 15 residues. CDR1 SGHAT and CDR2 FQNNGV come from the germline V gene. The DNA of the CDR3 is TGTGCCAGCAGCTTAGTTACCCACCGGCTCTATGGCTACACCTTC. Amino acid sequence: CASSLVTHRLYGYTF.

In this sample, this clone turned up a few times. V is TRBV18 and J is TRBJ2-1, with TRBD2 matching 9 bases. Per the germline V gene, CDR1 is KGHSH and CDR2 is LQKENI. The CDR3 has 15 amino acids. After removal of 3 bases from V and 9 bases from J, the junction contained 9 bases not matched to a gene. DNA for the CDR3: TGTGCCAGCTCACCTCCCGGACTAGCGAAGGGTGAGCAGTTCTTC. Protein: CASSPPGLAKGEQFF.

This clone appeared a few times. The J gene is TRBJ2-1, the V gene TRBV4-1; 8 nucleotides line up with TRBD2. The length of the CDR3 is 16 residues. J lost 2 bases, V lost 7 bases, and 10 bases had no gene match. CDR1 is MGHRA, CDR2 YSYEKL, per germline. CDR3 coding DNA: TGCGCCAGCAACAAAAAGGGGACTAGGGCCTACAATGAGCAGTTCTTC. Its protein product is CASNKKGTRAYNEQFF.

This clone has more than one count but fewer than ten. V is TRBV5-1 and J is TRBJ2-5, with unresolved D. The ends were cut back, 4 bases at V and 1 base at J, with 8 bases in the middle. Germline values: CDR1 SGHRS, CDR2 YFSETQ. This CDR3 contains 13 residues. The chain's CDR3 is CASSEPFQETQYF. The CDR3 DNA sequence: TGCGCCAGCAGCGAGCCTTTCCAAGAGACCCAGTACTTC.

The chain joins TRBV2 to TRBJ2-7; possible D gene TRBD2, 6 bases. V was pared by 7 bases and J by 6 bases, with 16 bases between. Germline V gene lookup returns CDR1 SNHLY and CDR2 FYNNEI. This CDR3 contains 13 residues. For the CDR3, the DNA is TGTGCCAGCACCGGGACTCGTCGTGCCGAGCAGTACTTC. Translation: CASTGTRRAEQYF.

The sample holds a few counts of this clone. The chain's CDR3 is CSVDDPGQPTGELFF. CDR3 in DNA: TGCAGCGTTGACGACCCGGGACAGCCCACCGGGGAGCTGTTTTTT. The chain joins TRBV29-1 to TRBJ2-2, with 7 nucleotides matching TRBD1. CDR1 SQVTM and CDR2 ANQGSEA come from the germline V gene. The CDR3 contains 15 residues. The V gene end was trimmed by 3 bases and the J gene end by 4 bases; junction bases not matched to a gene: 8.

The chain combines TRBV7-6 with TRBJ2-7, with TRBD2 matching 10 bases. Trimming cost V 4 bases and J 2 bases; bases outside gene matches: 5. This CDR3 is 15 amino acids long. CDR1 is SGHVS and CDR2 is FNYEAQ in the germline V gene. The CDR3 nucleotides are TGTGCCAGCAGCTCCGCTAGCGGGAGAGCCTACGAGCAGTACTTC. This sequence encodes CASSSASGRAYEQYF.

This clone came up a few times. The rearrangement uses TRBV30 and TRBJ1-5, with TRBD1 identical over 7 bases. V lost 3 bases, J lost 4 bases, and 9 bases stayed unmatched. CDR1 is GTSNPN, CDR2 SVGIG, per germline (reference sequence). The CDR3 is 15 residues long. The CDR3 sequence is CAWSPQDRKNQPQHF. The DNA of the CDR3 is TGTGCCTGGAGCCCTCAGGACAGGAAGAATCAGCCCCAGCATTTT.

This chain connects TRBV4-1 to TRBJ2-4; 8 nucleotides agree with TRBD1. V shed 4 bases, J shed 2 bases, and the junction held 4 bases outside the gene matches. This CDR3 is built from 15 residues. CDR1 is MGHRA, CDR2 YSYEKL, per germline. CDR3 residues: CASSPRTGSKNIQYF. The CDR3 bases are TGCGCCAGCAGCCCGAGGACAGGGTCCAAAAACATTCAGTACTTC.

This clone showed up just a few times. The chain's CDR3 is CASTGAGTSSGELFF. The CDR3 nucleotides read TGTGCCAGTACCGGTGCCGGGACTAGCTCCGGGGAGCTGTTTTTT. This chain links TRBV19 with TRBJ2-2; 9 bases agree with TRBD2. V was clipped by 7 bases and J by 6 bases; unmatched bases: 9. Per germline, CDR1 LNHDA and CDR2 SQIVND (reference sequence). CDR3 length: 15 amino acids.

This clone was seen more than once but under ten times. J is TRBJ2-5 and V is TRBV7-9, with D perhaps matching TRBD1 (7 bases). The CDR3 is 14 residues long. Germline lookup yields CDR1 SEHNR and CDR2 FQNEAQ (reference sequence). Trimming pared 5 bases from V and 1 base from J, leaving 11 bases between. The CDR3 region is CASSRGTAQETQYF. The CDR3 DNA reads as TGTGCCAGCAGCCGCGGGACAGCCCAAGAGACCCAGTACTTC.

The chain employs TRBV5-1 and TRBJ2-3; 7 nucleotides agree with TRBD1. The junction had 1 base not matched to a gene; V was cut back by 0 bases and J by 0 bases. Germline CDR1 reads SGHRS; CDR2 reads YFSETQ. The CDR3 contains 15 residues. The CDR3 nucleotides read TGCGCCAGCAGCTTGGGACAGGGAAGCACAGATACGCAGTATTTT. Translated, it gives CASSLGQGSTDTQYF. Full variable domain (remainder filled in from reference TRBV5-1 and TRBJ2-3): KAGVTQTPRYLIKTRGQQVTLSCSPISGHRSVSWYQQTPGQGLQFLFEYFSETQRNKGNFPGRFSGRQFSNSRSEMNVSTLELGDSALYLCASSLGQGSTDTQYFGPGTRLTVL.

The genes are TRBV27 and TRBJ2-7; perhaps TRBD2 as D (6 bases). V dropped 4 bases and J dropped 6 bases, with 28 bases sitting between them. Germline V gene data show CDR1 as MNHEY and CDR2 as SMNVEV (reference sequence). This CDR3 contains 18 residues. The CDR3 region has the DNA TGTGCCAGCAGTTCCCAAAGGGGCTCGGGACTTCGGATCTTCGAGCAGTACTTC. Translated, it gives CASSSQRGSGLRIFEQYF.

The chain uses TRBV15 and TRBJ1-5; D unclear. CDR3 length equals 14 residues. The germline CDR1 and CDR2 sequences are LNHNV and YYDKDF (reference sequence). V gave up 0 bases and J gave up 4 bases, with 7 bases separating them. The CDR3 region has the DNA TGTGCCACCAGCAGAGAGGCAGGAAATCAGCCCCAGCATTTT. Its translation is CATSREAGNQPQHF.

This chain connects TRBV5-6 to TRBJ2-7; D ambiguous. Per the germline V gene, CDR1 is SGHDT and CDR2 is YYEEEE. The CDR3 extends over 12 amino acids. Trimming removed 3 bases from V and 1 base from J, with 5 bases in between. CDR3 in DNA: TGTGCCAGCAGCTGGAGTTCCTACGAGCAGTACTTC. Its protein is CASSWSSYEQYF.

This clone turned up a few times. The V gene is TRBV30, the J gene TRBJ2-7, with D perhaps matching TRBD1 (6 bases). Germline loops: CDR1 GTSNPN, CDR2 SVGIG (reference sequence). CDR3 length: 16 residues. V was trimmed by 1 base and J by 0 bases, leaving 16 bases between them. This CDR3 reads CAWSGKFRGPSYEQYF. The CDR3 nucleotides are TGTGCCTGGAGTGGAAAATTCAGGGGACCCTCCTACGAGCAGTACTTC.

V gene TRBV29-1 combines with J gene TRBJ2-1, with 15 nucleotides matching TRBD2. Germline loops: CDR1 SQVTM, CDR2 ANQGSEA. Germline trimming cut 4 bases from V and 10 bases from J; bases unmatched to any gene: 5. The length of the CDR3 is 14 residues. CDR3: CSVGGLAGGLEQFF. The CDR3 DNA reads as TGCAGCGTTGGGGGACTAGCGGGAGGCCTAGAGCAGTTCTTC.

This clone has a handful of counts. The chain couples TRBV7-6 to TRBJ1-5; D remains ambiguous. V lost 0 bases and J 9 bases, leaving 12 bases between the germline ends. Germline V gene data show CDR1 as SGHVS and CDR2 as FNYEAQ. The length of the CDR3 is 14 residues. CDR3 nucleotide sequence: TGTGCCAGCAGCTTAGCCTCGCAGTCAGGGCCCCAGCATTTT. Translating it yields CASSLASQSGPQHF.

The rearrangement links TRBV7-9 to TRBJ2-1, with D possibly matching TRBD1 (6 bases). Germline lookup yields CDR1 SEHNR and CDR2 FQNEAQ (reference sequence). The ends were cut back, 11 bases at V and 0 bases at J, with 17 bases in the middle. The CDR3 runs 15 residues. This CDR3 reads CASTARGSSYNEQFF. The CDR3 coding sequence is TGTGCCTCTACTGCCAGGGGAAGCTCCTACAATGAGCAGTTCTTC. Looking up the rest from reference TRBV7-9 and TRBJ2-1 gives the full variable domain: DTGVSQNPRHKITKRGQNVTFRCDPISEHNRLYWYRQTLGQGPEFLTYFQNEAQLEKSRLLSDRFSAERPKGSFSTLEIQRTEQGDSAMYLCASTARGSSYNEQFFGPGTRLTVL.

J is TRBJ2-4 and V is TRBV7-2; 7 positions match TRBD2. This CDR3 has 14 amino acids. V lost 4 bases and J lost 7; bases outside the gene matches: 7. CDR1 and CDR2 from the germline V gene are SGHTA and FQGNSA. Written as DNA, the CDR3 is TGTGCCAGCAGCTCCTCCTCACTAGCGAACATTCAGTACTTC. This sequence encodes CASSSSSLANIQYF.

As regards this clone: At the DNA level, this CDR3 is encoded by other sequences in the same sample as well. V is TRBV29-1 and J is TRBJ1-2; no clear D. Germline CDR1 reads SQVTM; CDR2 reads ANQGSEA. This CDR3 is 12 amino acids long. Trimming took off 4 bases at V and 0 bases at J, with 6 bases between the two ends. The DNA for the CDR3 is TGCAGCGTTGGGGGAGCTAACTATGGCTACACCTTC. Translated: CSVGGANYGYTF.